These T cell receptor beta chains were read from a single sample in a study of blood T cell repertoires in COVID-19. Data came from immunoSEQ multiplex PCR; TCRdb stores just in-frame clones and leaves some out. The repertoire includes roughly 500,000 clones, roughly 88% of them detected once, and roughly 3.2% sits in the top ten. Sample: peripheral blood. These receptors were obtained from a human donor in a cohort sampled during active COVID-19. Both conserved end residues are part of each CDR3. The order of the fields is D gene, J gene, V gene, clone size, CDR3 DNA, CDR3 protein. The D gene is left open where the match is weak. Clone size, where shown, is once, few, many, or a class for clones that have expanded.

>.|TRBJ1-1|TRBV30|.
TGTGCCTGGAGTATAGACAGGAACACTGAAGCTTTCTTT
CAWSIDRNTEAFF
>.|TRBJ1-1|TRBV7-9|.
TGTGCCAGCAGGTACGGGATGGGAGCTTTCTTT
CASRYGMGAFF
>.|TRBJ1-5|TRBV18|few
TGTGCCAGCTCACCGGGGCACAATCAGCCCCAGCATTTT
CASSPGHNQPQHF
>TRBD2|TRBJ2-3|TRBV3-1/TRBV3-2|.
TGTGCCAGCAGCCAAGGAGCTCTAGCGGGAGGTATCACAGATACGCAGTATTTT
CASSQGALAGGITDTQYF
>.|TRBJ2-3|TRBV28|.
TGTGCCAGCAGTGGGACTGAGAATACGCAGTATTTT
CASSGTENTQYF
>.|TRBJ2-5|TRBV9|.
TGTGCCAGCAGCAAGAGTCCCCAAGAGACCCAGTACTTC
CASSKSPQETQYF
>TRBD1|TRBJ1-4|TRBV28|.
TGTGCCAGCAGTTCACAGGGGGCAAGGGAAAAACTGTTTTTT
CASSSQGAREKLFF
>TRBD1|TRBJ1-2|TRBV4-3|.
TGCGCCAGCAGCCAAGATATACAGGGGGAAAACTATGGCTACACCTTC
CASSQDIQGENYGYTF
>.|TRBJ2-7|TRBV4-1|.
TGCGCCAGCAGCACCACAGGGTTCGGGGAGCAGTACTTC
CASSTTGFGEQYF
>.|TRBJ2-2|TRBV7-2|.
TGTGCCAGCAGCTCCCGGTGGGGGGAGCTGTTTTTT
CASSSRWGELFF
>TRBD2|TRBJ2-3|TRBV5-6|.
TGTGCCAGCAGCTTGGGGGTAGGACTAGCGGGACGAGCAGCAGATACGCAGTATTTT
CASSLGVGLAGRAADTQYF
>TRBD1|TRBJ2-4|TRBV9|.
TGTGCCAGCAGCGCGTTGGGACAGGATGAAAACATTCAGTACTTC
CASSALGQDENIQYF
>.|TRBJ2-3|TRBV10-3|.
TGTGCCACCAGTGACAGGAACCTTCCTAGCACAGATACGCAGTATTTT
CATSDRNLPSTDTQYF
>TRBD1|TRBJ2-1|TRBV10-1|.
TGCGCCAGCAGTGACCCCGGGACAGGGGGCGCGAGTGAGCAGTTCTTC
CASSDPGTGGASEQFF
>.|TRBJ1-3|TRBV6-5|.
TGTGCCAGCAGAGCATCCGGAAACACCATATATTTT
CASRASGNTIYF
>.|TRBJ1-5|TRBV18|few
TGTGCCAGCTCACCCGGCGGGGGGCAAGGTCAGCCCCAGCATTTT
CASSPGGGQGQPQHF
>TRBD1|TRBJ1-5|TRBV30|.
TGTGCCTGGAGTGTAGTGGGGACAGGAAATCAGCCCCAGCATTTT
CAWSVVGTGNQPQHF
>TRBD2|TRBJ2-7|TRBV30|.
TGTGCCTGGAGACCCAGCGGGAGGACCTACGAGCAGTACTTC
CAWRPSGRTYEQYF
>TRBD1|TRBJ2-7|TRBV28|.
TGTGCCAGCAGTTTATCCGGGACAGGGTTTGGGACCTACGAGCAGTACTTC
CASSLSGTGFGTYEQYF
>TRBD1|TRBJ1-2|TRBV5-4|.
TGTGCCAGCAGCTTTCCGGGACAGGGGAACTTTCATGGCTACACCTTC
CASSFPGQGNFHGYTF
>.|TRBJ1-6|TRBV12-5|.
TGTGCTAGTGGCCTTGAACGGAATTCACCCCTCCACTTT
CASGLERNSPLHF
>.|TRBJ2-7|TRBV10-2|.
TGCGCCAGCAGTGAGGTAGTGGGGTCCGGGGACGAGCAGTACTTC
CASSEVVGSGDEQYF
>TRBD1|TRBJ1-1|TRBV2|.
TGTGCCAGCAGTGCTCAGGGGGTGGGTGAAGCTTTCTTT
CASSAQGVGEAFF
>TRBD2|TRBJ2-1|TRBV11-2|.
TGTGCCAGCAGACGACTAGCGGGGATCAGCTACAATGAGCAGTTCTTC
CASRRLAGISYNEQFF
>TRBD1|TRBJ2-3|TRBV18|few
TGTGCCAGCTCACCGAGTCAGGGGGCGACAGATACGCAGTATTTT
CASSPSQGATDTQYF
>.|TRBJ2-1|TRBV30|.
TGTGCCTGGAGTTCACCCTTGGGGCGGGGGCTAGTGCAGTTCTTC
CAWSSPLGRGLVQFF
>TRBD2|TRBJ2-2|TRBV3-1/TRBV3-2|.
TGTGCCAGCAGCCACTCTCTGGGACTAGCGGCAACCGGGGAGCTGTTTTTT
CASSHSLGLAATGELFF
>.|TRBJ1-1|TRBV5-4|.
TGTGCCAGCAGCTTGGGGCGGGGAATGAACACTGAAGCTTTCTTT
CASSLGRGMNTEAFF
>TRBD1|TRBJ1-2|TRBV6-2/TRBV6-3|.
TGTGCCAGCAGTTGGGACAGGGGTTATGGCTACACCTTC
CASSWDRGYGYTF
>.|TRBJ2-1|TRBV5-4|few
TGTGCCAGCAGCGAAACTTCGAGCTCCTACAATGAGCAGTTCTTC
CASSETSSSYNEQFF
>TRBD1|TRBJ1-4|TRBV28|.
TGTGCCAGCAGACTGACAGGGGGTGAGGTTGAAAAACTGTTTTTT
CASRLTGGEVEKLFF
>TRBD2|TRBJ2-2|TRBV4-2|.
TGTGCCAGCAGGCAAATCGCGGGGGACACCGGGGAGCTGTTTTTT
CASRQIAGDTGELFF
>.|TRBJ2-3|TRBV7-2|.
TGTGCCAGCAGCGGGCTAGCCGGACTCACAGATACGCAGTATTTT
CASSGLAGLTDTQYF
>.|TRBJ1-2|TRBV21-1|once
TGTGCCAGCTTTACCCCGACGGGGGTCTATGATGGCTACACCTTC
CASFTPTGVYDGYTF
>.|TRBJ2-1|TRBV24-1|.
TGTGCCACCAGTGACTCTACAGGGGGGGGCTACAATGAGCAGTTCTTC
CATSDSTGGGYNEQFF
>.|TRBJ1-2|TRBV6-6|.
TGTGCCAGCAGAAGGGGCGAGGATGGAGGCTACACCTTC
CASRRGEDGGYTF
>TRBD1|TRBJ1-3|TRBV6-5|.
TGTGCCAGCAGTTACGGGACAGGCGGAAACACCATATATTTT
CASSYGTGGNTIYF
>.|TRBJ2-7|TRBV11-2|.
TGTGCCAGCAGCTTAGGGCTAGCGAGAGGCTACGAGCAGTACTTC
CASSLGLARGYEQYF